A single TCR beta chain is shown here with its context. No antigen is known for it. The data derive from a study of shared clonotypes between healthy human individuals. Study-level results: Blood was the only sampled material, and tissue repertoires likely differ.

Each unsorted sample relied on some 90 million PBMCs as its source of genomic DNA. Researchers divided each subset's genomic DNA evenly across several immunoSEQ plates. Per the original data handling: ImmunoSEQ gave junction-only sequences without quality scores, so filtering differed. The protocol was immunoSEQ multiplex PCR, while the TCRdb copy is restricted to in-frame clones and leaves out a portion. D and trimming come from the DNA, and the V and J calls and clone size come from that table. This sample has about half a million clones; roughly 85% occur once, and the top ten carry roughly 12%. Germline V gives CDR1 MNHEY, CDR2 SVGAGI. The trim removed 0 bases at V and 7 bases at J, leaving 3 bases unmatched. The CDR3 contains 15 residues.

This sequence joins TRBV6-5 and TRBJ2-1; 10 bases are a match to TRBD2. The sequence was collected from a woman aged 40 to 50 in good health. Some clones in this sample may be carry-over from other donors' samples. Sequenced: PBMCs. The CDR3 is CASSYSAGGPNEQFF. The CDR3 DNA follows: TGTGCCAGCAGTTACTCAGCGGGAGGGCCAAATGAGCAGTTCTTC.